Listed here are 14 T cell receptor beta chains from one sample, sequenced in a study of control samples from healthy donors and cancer patients. Using immunoSEQ multiplex PCR, the repertoire was profiled, and TCRdb retains in-frame clones only, with some absent. The repertoire holds 170,000 or so clones, with more than 90% as singletons. Sequencing was performed on blood. Source of these receptors: a woman between 35 and 50 years old in good health.

V gene TRBV2 combines with J gene TRBJ2-4, with 9 bases identical to TRBD1. The V gene end was trimmed by 6 bases and the J gene end by 6 bases; junction bases not matched to a gene: 6. The CDR3 totals 14 residues. The germline CDR1 and CDR2 sequences are SNHLY and FYNNEI. The CDR3 region is CASRGPTGGNIQYF. CDR3 nucleotide sequence: TGTGCCAGCAGGGGACCGACAGGGGGAAACATTCAGTACTTC.

This clone was detected only once. The rearrangement joins TRBV7-2 to TRBJ1-2, with TRBD1 as a possible D gene (5 bases). The CDR3 contains 14 residues. Trimming shortened V by 5 bases and J by 6 bases, and 16 bases separated the two germline ends. From germline, CDR1 is SGHTA and CDR2 FQGNSA. The CDR3 DNA reads TGTGCCAGCAGCCATGTGCGACAGATCAATGGCTACACCTTC. It yields the protein CASSHVRQINGYTF.

The chain couples TRBV2 to TRBJ1-1; 11 bases agree with TRBD1. The germline V gene has CDR1 SNHLY and CDR2 FYNNEI. The CDR3 is 15 amino acids. After removal of 5 bases from V and 1 base from J, the junction contained 3 bases not matched to a gene. The CDR3 spells CASSWDRGGNTEAFF. CDR3 sequence (DNA): TGTGCCAGCAGTTGGGACAGGGGGGGGAACACTGAAGCTTTCTTT.

CDR3 in amino acids: CASRRIYTDTQYF. CDR3 sequence (DNA): TGTGCCAGCCGCAGGATTTACACAGATACGCAGTATTTT. This chain joins TRBV11-1 and TRBJ2-3; D gene unclear. CDR1 is SGHAT and CDR2 is FQDESV in the germline V gene (reference sequence). The ends were cut back, 8 bases at V and 2 bases at J, with 11 bases in the middle. This CDR3 region has 13 residues.

This chain uses TRBV28 with TRBJ1-1; possibly TRBD1 for D (6 bases). Trimming took off 6 bases at V and 4 bases at J, with 12 bases between the two ends. From germline, CDR1 is MDHEN and CDR2 SYDVKM. The CDR3 covers 13 residues. CDR3 amino acids: CASRRQGSTEAFF. CDR3 in DNA: TGTGCCAGCAGGCGTCAGGGGAGCACTGAAGCTTTCTTT.

The CDR3 nucleotides read TGTGCCAGCAGTTCGGGACCCCTCGGCGAGCAGTACTTC. Its translation is CASSSGPLGEQYF. The chain links TRBV6-5 to TRBJ2-7; D tentatively reads TRBD1 or TRBD2 (5 bases each). Germline values: CDR1 MNHEY, CDR2 SVGAGI. V was cut by 4 bases and J by 6 bases, with 13 bases left in between. The CDR3 loop spans 13 amino acids.

The chain employs TRBV6-6 and TRBJ2-3; D is perhaps TRBD2 (6 bases). Per germline, CDR1 MNHNY and CDR2 SVGAGI (reference sequence). The CDR3 loop spans 13 amino acids. V lost 8 bases to trimming and J lost 0 bases, with 9 bases between them. The chain's CDR3 is CASHRGSTDTQYF. The CDR3 DNA sequence: TGTGCCAGCCACCGGGGGAGCACAGATACGCAGTATTTT.

The genes are TRBV4-1 and TRBJ2-1, with 10 bases fitting TRBD2. The germline gives CDR1 MGHRA, CDR2 YSYEKL. The CDR3 consists of 16 residues. Trimming took 0 bases from V and 9 from J; bases not matched to a gene: 8. The CDR3 is CASSQDTSGGATEQFF. The CDR3 DNA sequence: TGCGCCAGCAGCCAAGATACCAGCGGGGGGGCCACTGAGCAGTTCTTC.

This chain uses TRBV4-1 with TRBJ2-5; TRBD2 might be the D (5 bases). This CDR3 has 13 residues. Per the germline V gene, CDR1 is MGHRA and CDR2 is YSYEKL. V was shortened by 4 bases and J by 11 bases, with 17 bases between the two germline ends. The CDR3 here is CASSRVAPWEQYF. For the CDR3, the DNA is TGCGCCAGCAGCCGGGTCGCACCATGGGAGCAGTACTTC.

This clone was seen just once. The gene calls are TRBV6-5 and TRBJ1-4, with D possibly matching TRBD1 (6 bases). Trimming took off 0 bases at V and 8 bases at J, with 16 bases between the two ends. There are 16 residues in the CDR3. Germline V gene data show CDR1 as MNHEY and CDR2 as SVGAGI. CDR3 in amino acids: CASSYSPRSGAEKLFF. Here the CDR3 DNA reads TGTGCCAGCAGTTACTCGCCAAGATCAGGGGCCGAAAAACTGTTTTTT.

The gene calls are TRBV20-1 and TRBJ2-5; a possible D gene is TRBD1 (6 bases). V gave up 3 bases and J gave up 5 bases, with 22 bases separating them. This CDR3 is built from 16 residues. Germline V gene lookup returns CDR1 DFQATT and CDR2 SNEGSKA (reference sequence). CDR3 residues: CSASLQGSINGETQYF. The CDR3 DNA sequence: TGCAGTGCTAGTCTACAGGGCTCAATAAATGGGGAGACCCAGTACTTC.

The chain recombines TRBV7-9 with TRBJ2-5; D perhaps matches TRBD1 (6 bases). This CDR3 contains 13 residues. Germline V gives CDR1 SEHNR, CDR2 FQNEAQ (reference sequence). Trimming took 3 bases from V and 5 from J, leaving 10 bases between them. CDR3 sequence reads: CASSFGGMETQYF. CDR3 bases: TGTGCCAGCAGCTTTGGGGGCATGGAGACCCAGTACTTC.

The chain uses TRBV6-5 and TRBJ2-7, with TRBD1 matching over 8 bases. The J segment lost 2 bases and the V segment lost 6 bases, leaving 6 bases of the junction unmatched. The CDR3 loop spans 14 amino acids. Germline V gene lookup returns CDR1 MNHEY and CDR2 SVGAGI. CDR3: CASSPGTGPYEQYF. In DNA, the CDR3 is TGTGCCAGCAGCCCCGGGACAGGCCCCTACGAGCAGTACTTC.

This chain connects TRBV19 to TRBJ1-2; 9 nucleotides agree with TRBD1. The V gene end was trimmed by 5 bases and the J gene end by 4 bases; junction bases not matched to a gene: 5. The CDR3 totals 14 residues. Per germline, CDR1 LNHDA and CDR2 SQIVND (reference sequence). This CDR3 reads CASSGATGGYGYTF. The DNA for the CDR3 is TGTGCCAGTAGTGGTGCGACAGGGGGCTATGGCTACACCTTC.